This TCR beta chain stems from a study of HIV-infected patients and healthy controls. Study-wide points: Healthy control repertoires had roughly threefold more distinct CDR3s than untreated HIV+ repertoires, and higher Shannon diversity. HIV+ repertoires were severely depleted of MAIT alpha-chain CDR3s, unlike healthy controls. Mean usage of eight alpha and eight beta V genes differed significantly in HIV-infected patients versus controls. Compared with controls, mean Gini indices were significantly raised in HIV-infected repertoires, possibly indicating oligoclonality.

The germline CDR1 and CDR2 sequences are LGHNA and YSLEER. Unmatched junction bases numbered 14, after V lost 1 base and J lost 1 base. The CDR3 runs 19 residues. 400 to 550 ng RNA was reverse transcribed with alpha and beta constant-region primers. Using multiplexing indices, alpha and beta chain libraries were generated apart by chain-specific third strand synthesis. TCRdb reprocessed the 5' RACE reads via MiXCR and lists one record per CDR3 protein. The sample consists of about 18,000 distinct CDR3 sequences, 10% to 15% of them appearing once. Only a few counts were recorded for this clonotype. No antigen is known for it. All unsorted peripheral T cells were captured because whole blood was used without fractionation.

Sequences were obtained from blood. The chain couples TRBV4-3 to TRBJ1-1, with 8 bases fitting TRBD1. This clonotype originated in an adult in good health. DNA of the CDR3: TGCGCCAGCAGCCAAGTCCATCCGGGACAGGAGGCCGGGAACACTGAAGCTTTCTTT. Amino acid sequence: CASSQVHPGQEAGNTEAFF.